The 11 T cell receptor beta chains below come from one sample, sequenced in a study of PD-L1 blockade in urothelial cancer (dated by TCRdb to about 2017). The time point label on this specimen signifies: pretreatment peripheral blood. The library was generated by the immunoSEQ multiplex PCR assay. The clones in this table, taken by TCRdb from immuneACCESS, are in-frame only. Not every clone is retained; where verified, under half of the shortfall comes from an unresolved V gene, and the cause of the rest is unknown. For this sample there are 48,000 or so clones; roughly 87% appear just once. About 14% of the sample belongs to the ten largest clones. Material: PBMCs, obtained around atezolizumab (anti-PD-L1) treatment. These receptors all stem from a woman aged 60 to 75 with urothelial cancer.

With regard to this clone: One end of the junction fails to match germline, which may point to a read error. For the CDR3, the DNA is TGTGCCAGCAGTTTACCGGGGGTAGAGGGCCACTTC. Translation: CASSLPGVEGHF. The rearrangement joins TRBV28 to TRBJ2-7; D perhaps matches TRBD2 (6 bases). This CDR3 has 12 residues. CDR1 and CDR2 from the germline V gene are MDHEN and SYDVKM. Complete variable domain (other parts from reference TRBV28 and TRBJ2-7): DVKVTQSSRYLVKRTGEKVFLECVQDMDHENMFWYRQDPGLGLRLIYFSYDVKMKEKGDIPEGYSVSREKKERFSLILESASTNQTSMYLCASSLPGVEGHFGPGTRLTVT.

The chain has TRBV5-4 and TRBJ2-7; tentative D call: TRBD1 (6 bases). V lost 5 bases and J 1 base, leaving 13 bases between the germline ends. The germline V gene encodes CDR1 SGHNT and CDR2 YYREEE (reference sequence). The CDR3 consists of 14 residues. The CDR3 DNA reads TGTGCCAGCAGGGATATGGACAGATCCTACGAGCAGTACTTC. This gives the protein CASRDMDRSYEQYF.

On this clone itself: At one end the junction does not follow the germline gene, possibly because of a read error. The CDR3 coding sequence is TGCGCCAGCGGCTTTGGGGCAGTTGGCTACACCTTC. This encodes CASGFGAVGYTF. This sequence joins TRBV5-1 and TRBJ1-2, with a tentative D call TRBD1 (5 bases). The germline gives CDR1 SGHRS, CDR2 YFSETQ. CDR3 length equals 12 residues. Combining the CDR3 with reference TRBV5-1 and TRBJ1-2 gives the whole variable domain KAGVTQTPRYLIKTRGQQVTLSCSPISGHRSVSWYQQTPGQGLQFLFEYFSETQRNKGNFPGRFSGRQFSNSRSEMNVSTLELGDSALYLCASGFGAVGYTFGSGTRLTVV.

The V call is TRBV7-8, the J call TRBJ1-1; weak D call: TRBD1 (5 bases). Per the germline V gene, CDR1 is SGHVS and CDR2 is FQNEAQ. CDR3 length: 17 amino acids. V lost 2 bases and J 3 bases, leaving 19 bases between the germline ends. CDR3 coding DNA: TGTGCCAGCAGCTTAAATCCCATTGGGGCGGCGGACACTGAAGCTTTCTTT. Its translation: CASSLNPIGAADTEAFF.

This clone came up once. The chain links TRBV4-3 to TRBJ2-1, with 9 nucleotides matching TRBD1. Germline CDR1 reads LGHNA; CDR2 reads YSLEER. This CDR3 has 16 residues. V was pared by 4 bases and J by 5 bases, with 9 bases of the junction left unmatched. The chain's CDR3 is CASSRVGTGLNNEQFF. The CDR3 DNA reads TGCGCCAGCAGCCGAGTAGGGACAGGGCTTAACAATGAGCAGTTCTTC.

The chain has TRBV5-1 and TRBJ2-7; tentative D call: TRBD1 (6 bases). The CDR3 is 14 amino acids. V was cut by 3 bases and J by 3 bases, with 13 bases left in between. Germline V gene data show CDR1 as SGHRS and CDR2 as YFSETQ. CDR3 bases: TGCGCCAGCAGCTCAGGACAGTTTAACTACGAGCAGTACTTC. Translation: CASSSGQFNYEQYF.

In DNA form, the CDR3 reads TGTGCCAGCAGCCCGGGGGGGCCCAATGAGCAGTTCTTC. Translating gives CASSPGGPNEQFF. The V gene is TRBV7-3, the J gene TRBJ2-1; TRBD2 matches at 8 bases. The germline V gene encodes CDR1 SGHTA and CDR2 FQGTGA. This CDR3 is built from 13 residues. The V and J ends lost 5 bases and 6 bases, in that order; junction bases with no gene match: 3.

This clone was seen a handful of times. The V call is TRBV29-1, the J call TRBJ1-1; D is ambiguous. The CDR3 has 13 residues. V gave up 6 bases and J gave up 1 base, with 12 bases separating them. In germline, CDR1 is SQVTM, CDR2 ANQGSEA. The CDR3 bases are TGCAGCGTCCCTTCTGCAGGGAACACTGAAGCTTTCTTT. It specifies CSVPSAGNTEAFF.

V is TRBV6-5 and J is TRBJ1-2; D possibly corresponds to TRBD1 (5 bases). V was trimmed by 6 bases and J by 3 bases, leaving 17 bases between them. The CDR3 consists of 15 residues. CDR1 MNHEY and CDR2 SVGAGI come from the germline V gene. CDR3 DNA: TGTGCCAGCAGCCGCACCGGGGGGGGTGACTATGGCTACACCTTC. Protein: CASSRTGGGDYGYTF.

In this sample, this clone turned up once. The genes are TRBV5-1 and TRBJ1-1, with TRBD1 identical over 7 bases. CDR1 and CDR2 (germline): SGHRS, YFSETQ. The CDR3 loop spans 15 amino acids. V dropped 1 base and J dropped 3; count of bases not matched to a gene: 6. CDR3 sequence (DNA): TGCGCCAGCAGCTTGTACCGGGACAGCGACACTGAAGCTTTCTTT. It specifies CASSLYRDSDTEAFF.

This clone occurred once. The chain couples TRBV14 to TRBJ2-2; D is possibly TRBD1 (5 bases). Germline CDR1 SGHDN, CDR2 FVKESK. The ends were cut back, 4 bases at V and 8 bases at J, with 14 bases in the middle. The CDR3 consists of 14 residues. The CDR3 protein is CASSPSRAGGELFF. The DNA of the CDR3 is TGTGCCAGCAGCCCTTCCAGGGCAGGGGGGGAGCTGTTTTTT.